Included here is one TCR beta chain sequence, with context. The data derive from a study of blood T cell repertoires in COVID-19. Looking at the study overall: COVID-19 samples from acute and convalescent phases originated in the United States, Italy and Spain.

TCRdb keeps only in-frame clones here, not all; method: immunoSEQ multiplex PCR. Seen here are over 100,000 clones, around 80% observed once, and the top ten hold roughly 7.9%. V lost 4 bases and J lost 3; bases outside the gene matches: 3. Germline lookup yields CDR1 SGHNT and CDR2 YYREEE (reference sequence). The CDR3 has 14 residues. The chain joins TRBV5-4 to TRBJ2-3, with TRBD1 matching 9 bases. This clonotype was obtained from a woman older than 75 with active or convalescent COVID-19. Sequences were obtained from peripheral blood. The CDR3 region is CASSVGTGTDTQYF. The DNA for the CDR3 is TGTGCCAGCAGCGTCGGGACAGGGACAGATACGCAGTATTTT.